The 5 T cell receptor beta chains given below trace back to one sample, sequenced in a study of CD8 T cells in ankylosing spondylitis. TCRdb processed the 5' RACE reads anew with MiXCR; each CDR3 protein has one entry. The sample comprises around 180,000 distinct CDR3 sequences, 15% to 20% of which are singletons, and 4.3% rests with the top ten. Sequenced material: blood, either unsorted or a sorted T cell fraction (not recorded which). These TCRs come from a male donor under 30 with ankylosing spondylitis or in good health (not recorded which).

This clonotype appeared a single time. The V call is TRBV20-1, the J call TRBJ2-7; 13 positions agree with TRBD2. The CDR3 covers 15 residues. Germline CDR1 DFQATT, CDR2 SNEGSKA (reference sequence). V lost 3 bases and J lost 3; bases outside the gene matches: 5. CDR3 sequence (DNA): TGCAGTGCTAGGGACGGGACTAGCGGGAACTACGAGCAGTACGTC. Translation gives CSARDGTSGNYEQYV.

This clonotype has ten or more counts. The chain recombines TRBV11-2 with TRBJ2-1; TRBD2 aligns across 9 bases. Germline assignment: CDR1 SGHAT and CDR2 FQNNGV. CDR3 length equals 19 residues. V dropped 5 bases and J dropped 1; count of bases not matched to a gene: 15. This chain's CDR3 is CASSHPAIAGEGSYNEQFF. CDR3 DNA sequence: TGTGCCAGCAGCCACCCGGCTATAGCGGGAGAAGGTTCCTACAATGAGCAGTTCTTC.

The chain has TRBV29-1 and TRBJ2-1, with 8 bases that match TRBD1. This CDR3 is 15 amino acids long. The germline gives CDR1 SQVTM, CDR2 ANQGSEA. After removal of 0 bases from V and 9 bases from J, the junction contained 10 bases not matched to a gene. The CDR3 loop reads CSVEDWTGLRGEQFF. CDR3 coding DNA: TGCAGCGTTGAAGATTGGACAGGGCTCCGGGGTGAGCAGTTCTTC.

This clonotype has at least ten counts. The CDR3 loop is CASSPTGTVGAEAFF. DNA for the CDR3: TGTGCCAGCAGCCCGACGGGGACAGTCGGAGCTGAAGCTTTCTTT. The gene calls are TRBV5-4 and TRBJ1-1, with TRBD1 matching 7 bases. The CDR3 has 15 residues. Germline CDR1 reads SGHNT; CDR2 reads YYREEE (reference sequence). The J segment lost 6 bases and the V segment lost 4 bases, leaving 12 bases of the junction unmatched.

This clonotype has a count of ten or more. This rearrangement joins TRBV7-8 to TRBJ2-1; 10 bases map to TRBD2. The length of the CDR3 is 16 residues. With 2 bases clipped from V and 3 bases from J, the junction kept 4 bases outside the gene matches. Per the germline V gene, CDR1 is SGHVS and CDR2 is FQNEAQ. The CDR3, as DNA: TGTGCCAGCAGCTTACACCGACTAGCGGGCTACAATGAGCAGTTCTTC. Residues: CASSLHRLAGYNEQFF.